A selection of T cell receptor beta chains follows, all from one sample in a study of blood T cell repertoires in COVID-19. Clones were read by immunoSEQ multiplex PCR, and TCRdb kept only the in-frame ones, dropping some. The data hold about 170,000 clones, with almost 85% observed a single time. What was sequenced was peripheral blood. These TCRs come from a man aged 18 to 29 with active or convalescent COVID-19. The CDR3 runs from the conserved cysteine through the conserved F or W. A D gene is named only where the DNA matches it firmly.

D,J,V,CDR3
NA,TRBJ1-6,TRBV11-3,CASSLDTGAPLHF
NA,TRBJ1-5,TRBV6-4,CASSDREGVRNQPQHF
NA,TRBJ2-6,TRBV27,CAIGTPSSGANVLTF
NA,TRBJ1-5,TRBV5-1,CASSLGDFNQPQHF
NA,TRBJ1-4,TRBV1,CTSSQDQPRTNEKLFF
NA,TRBJ2-3,TRBV18,CASSPNLQIRTSTDTQYF
NA,TRBJ1-2,TRBV18,CASSPYPQGMHGYTF
NA,TRBJ1-2,TRBV6-1,CASSEVIRDNQGYTF
NA,TRBJ1-3,TRBV21-1,CASSIRLSGNTIYF
TRBD1,TRBJ1-4,TRBV6-6,CASSPRGSNEKLFF
NA,TRBJ2-7,TRBV27,CASSLGGTYEQYF
TRBD1,TRBJ1-1,TRBV19,CASSMDRGRRLNTEAFF
TRBD2,TRBJ2-1,TRBV5-1,CASSPWAGEGNEQFF
NA,TRBJ1-1,TRBV7-9,CASSLDSEAFF